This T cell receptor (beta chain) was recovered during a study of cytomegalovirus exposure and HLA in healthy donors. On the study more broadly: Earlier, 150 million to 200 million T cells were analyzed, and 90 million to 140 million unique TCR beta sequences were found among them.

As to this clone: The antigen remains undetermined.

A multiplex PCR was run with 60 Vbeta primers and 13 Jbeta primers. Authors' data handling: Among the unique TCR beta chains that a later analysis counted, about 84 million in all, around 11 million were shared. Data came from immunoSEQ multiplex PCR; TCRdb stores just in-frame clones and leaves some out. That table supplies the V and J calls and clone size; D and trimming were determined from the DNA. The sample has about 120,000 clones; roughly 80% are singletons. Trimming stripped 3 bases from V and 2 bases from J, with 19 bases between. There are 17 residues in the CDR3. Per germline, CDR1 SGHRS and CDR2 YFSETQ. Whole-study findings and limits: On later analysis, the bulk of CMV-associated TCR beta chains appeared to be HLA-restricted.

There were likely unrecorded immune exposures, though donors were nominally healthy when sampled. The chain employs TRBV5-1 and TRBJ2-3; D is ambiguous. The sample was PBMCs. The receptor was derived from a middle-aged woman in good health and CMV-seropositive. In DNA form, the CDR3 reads TGCGCCAGCAGCTCGGGTCTAACATTGAGTGACACAGATACGCAGTATTTT. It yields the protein CASSSGLTLSDTDTQYF.